This record looks at one T cell receptor beta chain sequence and its context. What it recognizes is unknown. These data come from a study of Ad26.COV2.S vaccination and SARS-CoV-2 variants. Findings and limits, study-wide: Reportedly, after vaccination the spike-specific CD8+ and CD4+ T cell responses displayed substantial breadth. Placebo recipients had lower spike-specific TCR breadth than vaccine recipients.

Described treatment: around 19 received Ad26.COV2.S at low or high dose, single or two shots; about 5 received placebo; per-sample allocation not given. Material that was analyzed had been drawn on day 63 after the first vaccine or placebo injection. An Ad26 vector was used to express Wuhan-strain SARS-CoV-2 spike as the vaccine. The protocol was immunoSEQ multiplex PCR, while the TCRdb copy is restricted to in-frame clones and leaves out a portion. The table lists some 480,000 clones, around nine tenths of them singletons. Germline V gene data show CDR1 as SGHDN and CDR2 as FVKESK. This CDR3 has 14 amino acids. V was shortened by 5 bases and J by 2 bases, with 13 bases between the two germline ends.

This specimen consisted of peripheral blood, obtained in a trial of Ad26.COV2.S vaccine versus placebo. The V and J genes are TRBV14 and TRBJ2-7, with D maybe TRBD1 (6 bases). This clonotype originated in a person between 18 and 59 years old who received the Ad26.COV2.S COVID-19 vaccine or a placebo. The DNA of the CDR3 is TGTGCCAGCAGCAAGACAGGAAACCCCTACGAGCAGTACTTC. This gives the protein CASSKTGNPYEQYF.